This T cell receptor (beta chain) originates from a study of breast tumors, draining lymph nodes, adjacent tissues. TCRdb reprocessed the multiplex PCR reads with MiXCR, giving one entry per CDR3 protein. The table records about 300,000 distinct CDR3 sequences, about 33% of them present only once. Axillary draining lymph nodes of breast cancer patients supplied the node samples. This clonotype was counted between two and nine times. The antigen remains unidentified. Trimming removed 8 bases from V and 4 bases from J, with 14 bases in between. CDR3 length: 13 residues. Germline V lookup: CDR1 ENHRY, CDR2 SYGVKD. General study results and limits: Compared with basal-like, luminal-like tumors shared significantly more repertoire with nontumor tissue. Tumor TCR diversity was below lymph nodes but above nontumor tissue.

The sequence was collected from a female donor with breast cancer. Some clones in this sample may be carry-over from other donors' samples. Sequencing input: axillary lymph node tissue. J is TRBJ1-1 and V is TRBV10-3; the D gene is possibly TRBD1 (6 bases). CDR3 sequence: CAISPTGRTEAFF. DNA for the CDR3: TGTGCCATCTCCCCTACAGGGCGCACTGAAGCTTTCTTT.